This TCR beta chain was identified during a study of blood T cell repertoires in COVID-19. Study summary: In each case, the material was cDNA or gDNA derived from T cells, B-cell-depleted T cells, or PBMCs.

Sequencing used immunoSEQ multiplex PCR; TCRdb keeps in-frame clones, though not all of them. The sample has 200,000 to 300,000 clones, roughly 90% seen once. V dropped 6 bases and J dropped 7 bases, with 15 bases sitting between them. This CDR3 region has 14 residues. The germline CDR1 and CDR2 sequences are MNHEY and SVGAGI. The genes are TRBV6-5 and TRBJ2-2; D might be TRBD2 (5 bases). The specimen sequenced was peripheral blood. The sequence came from a man in his sixties who had recovered from COVID-19. The DNA of the CDR3 is TGTGCCAGCAGGCGGGTCCCCAATAACGGGGAGCTGTTTTTT. Its translation is CASRRVPNNGELFF.